This T cell receptor (beta chain) originates from a study of regulatory and conventional T cells in breast cancer (dated by TCRdb to about 2015). The library was made by PCR. Instrument used: Illumina MiSeq. TCRdb handled the public reads itself, with Q25 trimming in fastp and clone calling in MiXCR, and kept productive beta chains. Rows with one shared CDR3 protein collapse into an entry with the most common genes and DNA. This sample is represented by roughly 16,000 distinct CDR3 sequences; 25% to 40% of them were singletons. Roughly 1.5% of the sample is held by the ten biggest clonotypes. Concerning this clonotype itself: The target of this receptor is not known. This may be a read error, as it is one base from a much larger clone.

Material for sequencing was conventional T cells from blood. The receptor was derived from a female donor in good health.

The DNA sequence reads TGTGCCAGCAGTCCGTTGGGGGGAGGGGAAGAGACCCTGTACTTC. Its product reads: CASSPLGGGEETLYF. The V and J segments used are TRBV6-6 and TRBJ2-5; 7 middle bases align to TRBD2. Based on the germline V gene (reference sequence), the CDR1 and CDR2 sequences are MNHNY and SVGAGI. CDR3 length: 15 amino acids, cysteine to phenylalanine. Only CDR3 DNA remains: 45 bases, in frame from the first base.